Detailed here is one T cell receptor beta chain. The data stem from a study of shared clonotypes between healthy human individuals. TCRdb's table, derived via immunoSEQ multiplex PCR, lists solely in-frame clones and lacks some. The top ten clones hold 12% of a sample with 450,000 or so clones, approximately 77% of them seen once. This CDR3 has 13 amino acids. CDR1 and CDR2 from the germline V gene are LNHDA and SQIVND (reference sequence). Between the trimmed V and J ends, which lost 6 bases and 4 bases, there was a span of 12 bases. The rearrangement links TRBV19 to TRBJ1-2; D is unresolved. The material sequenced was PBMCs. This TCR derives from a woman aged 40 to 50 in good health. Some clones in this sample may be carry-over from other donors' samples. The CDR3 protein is CASRPPGFYGYTF. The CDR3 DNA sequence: TGTGCCAGTAGGCCCCCCGGGTTCTATGGCTACACCTTC. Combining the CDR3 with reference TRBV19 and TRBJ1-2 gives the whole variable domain DGGITQSPKYLFRKEGQNVTLSCEQNLNHDAMYWYRQDPGQGLRLIYYSQIVNDFQKGDIAEGYSVSREKKESFPLTVTSAQKNPTAFYLCASRPPGFYGYTFGSGTRLTVV.